Given below is one TCR beta chain in context. The antigen is not known. This entry belongs to a study of cytomegalovirus exposure and HLA in healthy donors. Study conclusions and caveats: When presence/absence was analysed, sequencing depth was taken to be roughly uniform across donors.

PCR amplification relied on 60 Vbeta primers (plus 13 Jbeta primers). Sequencing used immunoSEQ multiplex PCR; TCRdb keeps in-frame clones, though not all of them. This sample's table has over 90,000 clones. The CDR3 has 17 residues. V was clipped by 1 base and J by 5 bases; unmatched bases: 13. Germline V gene data show CDR1 as SGHTA and CDR2 as FQGNSA. The receptor was derived from a man in his forties in good health and CMV-seronegative. The sample taken for sequencing was PBMCs. This chain connects TRBV7-2 to TRBJ2-5; 7 nucleotides agree with TRBD2. The CDR3 DNA reads TGTGCCAGCAGCTTAGGTGCGCGGGAGCTGTCCGGTGAGACCCAGTACTTC. Protein sequence: CASSLGARELSGETQYF.